These T cell receptor beta chains were read from a single sample in a study of a mutant IDH1 vaccine in newly diagnosed glioma. Profiled with immunoSEQ multiplex PCR; TCRdb holds only in-frame clones, not every one. Of about 40,000 clones listed, roughly 92% are singletons. Antigens of these TCRs are unknown. The sample was PBMCs, taken from a glioma patient whose treatment included an IDH1 peptide vaccine. The receptors derive from a man in his fifties or sixties with glioma. Both conserved end residues are part of each CDR3. Each record gives: J gene, V gene, clone size, D gene, CDR3 protein, CDR3 DNA. A D gene is named only where the DNA matches it firmly. Expanded clones are given a class, and other clones once, few, many or no size at all.

>TRBJ1-6|TRBV7-2|-|-
CASSNRRITPLHF
TGTGCCAGCAGCAACCGACGGATAACACCCCTCCACTTT
>TRBJ1-2|TRBV4-2|-|-
CASSQDGGGLAVGYTF
TGTGCCAGCAGCCAAGATGGCGGGGGCTTAGCGGTTGGCTACACCTTC
>TRBJ1-1|TRBV5-1|once|TRBD1
CASGDRVGDTEAFF
TGCGCCAGCGGAGACAGGGTTGGGGACACTGAAGCTTTCTTT
>TRBJ2-7|TRBV5-1|-|-
CASTRDGGSSYEQYF
TGCGCCAGCACCCGTGATGGCGGAAGCTCCTACGAGCAGTACTTC
>TRBJ1-5|TRBV7-6|few|-
CASSLAGRGSRNQPQHF
TGTGCCAGCAGCTTAGCAGGGAGGGGGAGTCGGAATCAGCCCCAGCATTTT
>TRBJ1-2|TRBV9|-|TRBD1
CASSDPSFGTGDLNYGYTF
TGTGCCAGCAGCGATCCGTCGTTCGGGACAGGGGATCTTAACTATGGCTACACCTTC
>TRBJ2-6|TRBV5-1|-|-
CASSPAWGGPGANVLTF
TGCGCCAGCAGCCCCGCATGGGGGGGCCCTGGGGCCAACGTCCTGACTTTC
>TRBJ2-1|TRBV7-9|-|-
CASSFLVGTSSYNEQFF
TGTGCCAGCAGCTTTTTAGTCGGGACGAGCTCCTACAATGAGCAGTTCTTC
>TRBJ1-1|TRBV19|-|-
CASSMEVRGTEAFF
TGTGCCAGTAGTATGGAGGTTCGGGGCACTGAAGCTTTCTTT
>TRBJ1-2|TRBV18|-|TRBD1
CASSPPAGTGRYGYTF
TGTGCCAGCTCACCACCGGCCGGGACAGGGCGCTATGGCTACACCTTC
>TRBJ1-2|TRBV4-3|-|-
CASSPDVNYGYTF
TGCGCCAGCAGCCCGGACGTAAACTATGGCTACACCTTC
>TRBJ1-3|TRBV6-6|-|TRBD1
CASSPWTGSGNTIYF
TGTGCCAGCAGTCCCTGGACAGGCTCTGGAAACACCATATATTTT
>TRBJ1-2|TRBV6-1|-|-
CASSESGYGYTF
TGTGCCAGCAGTGAATCGGGTTATGGCTACACCTTC
>TRBJ1-5|TRBV28|-|-
CASSSSGRNYQPQHF
TGTGCCAGCAGTTCCTCCGGGCGCAATTATCAGCCCCAGCATTTT
>TRBJ2-3|TRBV5-1|-|TRBD1
CASSLAVTGGQDTQYF
TGCGCCAGCAGCTTGGCCGTGACAGGGGGCCAAGATACGCAGTATTTT
>TRBJ2-3|TRBV6-1|-|-
CASSVGFPSTDTQYF
TGTGCCAGCAGTGTTGGGTTTCCCTCCACAGATACGCAGTATTTT
>TRBJ1-2|TRBV27|-|TRBD1
CASSLSFGQGVLGLNTF
TGTGCCAGCAGTTTATCGTTTGGGCAGGGGGTTCTTGGGTTAAACACCTTC
>TRBJ1-1|TRBV28|-|-
CASSFGVSTEAFF
TGTGCCAGCAGTTTCGGCGTGAGCACTGAAGCTTTCTTT
>TRBJ1-2|TRBV4-2|-|-
CASSQGLDSTYGYTF
TGTGCCAGCAGCCAAGGTTTGGACAGCACCTATGGCTACACCTTC
>TRBJ1-4|TRBV2|-|-
CASSWVVLDEKLFF
TGTGCCAGCAGTTGGGTGGTCTTGGATGAAAAACTGTTTTTT
>TRBJ2-6|TRBV28|-|-
CASNLSGANVLTF
TGTGCCAGCAACCTCTCTGGGGCCAACGTCCTGACTTTC
>TRBJ2-4|TRBV30|-|TRBD1
CAWGPGQGALAKNIQYF
TGTGCCTGGGGGCCGGGACAGGGGGCTTTAGCCAAAAACATTCAGTACTTC
>TRBJ2-3|TRBV6-6|-|-
CASSYNGDLYDTQYF
TGTGCCAGCAGTTACAATGGGGACCTATATGATACGCAGTATTTT
>TRBJ1-2|TRBV5-6|-|-
CASSWGTDVVGYTF
TGTGCCAGCAGCTGGGGCACCGATGTGGTTGGCTACACCTTC
>TRBJ1-2|TRBV9|few|-
CASSVITGDYGYTF
TGTGCCAGCAGCGTGATAACAGGAGACTATGGCTACACCTTC
>TRBJ2-7|TRBV19|-|-
CASSIDLGAGEQYF
TGTGCCAGTAGTATAGATCTCGGGGCAGGCGAGCAGTACTTC
>TRBJ2-1|TRBV5-4|-|-
CASSSRAYNEQFF
TGTGCCAGCAGCTCCCGGGCTTACAATGAGCAGTTCTTC
>TRBJ1-5|TRBV28|-|-
CASSFPFDRSNQPQHF
TGTGCCAGCAGTTTCCCTTTTGACCGTAGCAATCAGCCCCAGCATTTT
>TRBJ2-5|TRBV5-1|-|-
CASSLGEGWSQYF
TGCGCCAGCAGCTTGGGAGAAGGGTGGTCCCAGTACTTC
>TRBJ1-1|TRBV11-1|-|-
CASSFAGWNTEAFF
TGTGCCAGCAGCTTCGCTGGGTGGAACACTGAAGCTTTCTTT
>TRBJ1-2|TRBV10-3|-|-
CAITEPGQGYTF
TGTGCCATCACTGAGCCGGGCCAGGGCTACACCTTC
>TRBJ1-3|TRBV15|few|-
CATSNRVEGNTIYF
TGTGCCACCAGCAACCGAGTGGAGGGAAACACCATATATTTT
>TRBJ2-2|TRBV5-1|-|TRBD1
CASSLADTGDTGELFF
TGCGCCAGCAGCTTGGCGGATACAGGGGATACCGGGGAGCTGTTTTTT
>TRBJ1-1|TRBV5-6|-|TRBD1
CASSFRQGALGNTEAFF
TGTGCCAGCAGCTTTCGACAGGGGGCTTTGGGGAACACTGAAGCTTTCTTT
>TRBJ1-1|TRBV27|-|-
CASSLGASYTEAFF
TGTGCCAGCAGTTTGGGGGCATCGTACACTGAAGCTTTCTTT
>TRBJ1-2|TRBV6-1|-|-
CAGAGGAHYGYTF
TGTGCGGGGGCCGGAGGGGCCCACTATGGCTACACCTTC
>TRBJ1-1|TRBV7-9|-|TRBD1
CASNHGDRKNTEAFF
TGTGCCAGCAACCACGGGGACAGGAAGAACACTGAAGCTTTCTTT
>TRBJ1-1|TRBV7-9|-|TRBD1
CASSPGQGSADEAFF
TGTGCCAGCAGCCCCGGACAGGGGAGTGCCGATGAAGCTTTCTTT
>TRBJ1-6|TRBV9|-|-
CASSPRMVGNSPLHF
TGTGCCAGCAGCCCCCGAATGGTCGGAAATTCACCCCTCCACTTT
>TRBJ1-5|TRBV4-2|-|-
CASSQELSSQPQHF
TGTGCCAGCAGCCAAGAGTTGAGTTCTCAGCCCCAGCATTTT